These 10 T cell receptor beta chains came from one sample sequenced in a study of shared clonotypes between healthy human individuals. Using immunoSEQ multiplex PCR, the repertoire was profiled, and TCRdb retains in-frame clones only, with some absent. The table shows roughly 1,800,000 clones, with about 95% occurring only once. Only CD45RO-negative cells positively selected for CCR7 counted as naive CD8 cells, so terminally differentiated effector memory CD45RA+ cells were excluded. Sequenced input: naive CD8+ T cells sorted from blood. These TCRs come from a man between 18 and 29 years old in good health.

Note on this clone: Other DNA sequences of this sample code for an identical CDR3. CDR3 coding DNA: TGTGCCAGCAGTTACTCGACGGGGGCGCGGTCCTACGAGCAGTACTTC. Translation: CASSYSTGARSYEQYF. V and J are TRBV6-5 and TRBJ2-7; D might be TRBD1 or TRBD2, each matching 6 bases. Germline V gene sequence: CDR1 MNHEY, CDR2 SVGAGI. The CDR3 length is 16 residues. Deletions cut 0 bases from V and 1 base from J, with 13 bases between.

The DNA for the CDR3 is TGCAGCGTCGCCACCGGGACAGATTACGAGCAGTACTTC. It codes for CSVATGTDYEQYF. The chain joins TRBV29-1 to TRBJ2-7; 7 nucleotides agree with TRBD1. The CDR3 consists of 13 residues. Germline assignment: CDR1 SQVTM and CDR2 ANQGSEA. With V trimmed by 6 bases and J by 4 bases, 9 bases remained unmatched.

The chain uses TRBV7-2 and TRBJ2-7; 7 bases are shared with TRBD2. The germline CDR1 and CDR2 sequences are SGHTA and FQGNSA. V trimming: 5 bases; J trimming: 2 bases; junction bases outside the gene matches: 9. The CDR3 consists of 15 residues. Here the CDR3 DNA reads TGTGCCAGCAGCCCCCCGACTAGCCTAACCTACGAGCAGTACTTC. Encoded protein: CASSPPTSLTYEQYF.

This clone was counted once. The chain recombines TRBV30 with TRBJ2-7, with D tentatively TRBD1 or TRBD2 (5 bases each). The CDR3 runs to 15 residues. In germline, CDR1 is GTSNPN, CDR2 SVGIG (reference sequence). V gave up 6 bases and J gave up 0 bases, with 18 bases separating them. CDR3 DNA sequence: TGTGCCTGTACCCAGGGACCTAGGAGCTCCTACGAGCAGTACTTC. Its protein product is CACTQGPRSSYEQYF.

The rearrangement uses TRBV25-1 and TRBJ1-5; TRBD1 matches at 11 bases. Germline CDR1 and CDR2: MGHDK and SYGVNS. CDR3 length: 17 amino acids. V dropped 5 bases and J dropped 2; count of bases not matched to a gene: 8. The CDR3 sequence is CASSPRDRGYGNQPQHF. CDR3 sequence (DNA): TGTGCCAGCAGTCCAAGGGACAGGGGGTACGGCAATCAGCCCCAGCATTTT.

This sequence joins TRBV9 and TRBJ1-2; D is ambiguous. CDR1 is SGDLS and CDR2 is YYNGEE in the germline V gene. This CDR3 is built from 16 residues. V was pared by 3 bases and J by 7 bases, with 22 bases between. The DNA for the CDR3 is TGTGCCAGCAGCGCCGGGTCTACCGGGTTGCCCGCTGGCTACACCTTC. It is translated as CASSAGSTGLPAGYTF.

The chain has TRBV11-2 and TRBJ2-7, with TRBD1 matching over 8 bases. The V gene's germline CDR1 is SGHAT and CDR2 FQNNGV. There are 15 residues in the CDR3. The ends lost 5 bases at V and 4 bases at J; junction bases unmatched: 10. CDR3 in amino acids: CASSQPGQVRYEQYF. In DNA, the CDR3 is TGTGCCAGCAGCCAACCGGGACAGGTGAGGTACGAGCAGTACTTC.

This clone was recorded once. The DNA for the CDR3 is TGTGCCAGCAGCTTAGTAGGGGCGGGAGGTGGAGAGACCCAGTACTTC. This sequence encodes CASSLVGAGGGETQYF. The rearrangement uses TRBV7-9 and TRBJ2-5, with 8 bases fitting TRBD2. V lost 1 base and J lost 4; bases outside the gene matches: 8. Germline V gene sequence: CDR1 SEHNR, CDR2 FQNEAQ (reference sequence). The CDR3 totals 16 residues.

The CDR3 sequence: CASSPRTGGNEQYF. CDR3 nucleotides: TGCGCCAGCAGCCCGAGGACAGGGGGCAACGAGCAGTACTTC. The genes are TRBV4-1 and TRBJ2-7, with 11 positions matching TRBD1. Unmatched junction bases numbered 4, after V lost 4 bases and J lost 5 bases. CDR3 size: 14 residues. Germline assignment: CDR1 MGHRA and CDR2 YSYEKL.

This chain connects TRBV6-5 to TRBJ2-1, with 7 bases aligning to TRBD2. The CDR3 spans 16 residues. The germline gives CDR1 MNHEY, CDR2 SVGAGI. Losses at the gene ends were 2 bases for V and 5 bases for J; bases not matched to a gene: 9. The CDR3: CASSYGGDYPNNEQFF. CDR3 nucleotides: TGTGCCAGCAGTTACGGTGGGGACTACCCCAACAATGAGCAGTTCTTC.